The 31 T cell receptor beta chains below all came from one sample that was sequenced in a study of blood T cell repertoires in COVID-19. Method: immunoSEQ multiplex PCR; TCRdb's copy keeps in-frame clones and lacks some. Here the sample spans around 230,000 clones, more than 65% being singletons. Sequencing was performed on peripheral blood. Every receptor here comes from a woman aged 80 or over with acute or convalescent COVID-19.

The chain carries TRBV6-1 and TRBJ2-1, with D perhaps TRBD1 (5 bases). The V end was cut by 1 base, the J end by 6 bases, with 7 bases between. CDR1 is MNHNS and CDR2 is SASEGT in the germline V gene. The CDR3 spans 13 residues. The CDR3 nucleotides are TGTGCCAGCAGTGAAGTAGGGGCCAATGAGCAGTTCTTC. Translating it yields CASSEVGANEQFF.

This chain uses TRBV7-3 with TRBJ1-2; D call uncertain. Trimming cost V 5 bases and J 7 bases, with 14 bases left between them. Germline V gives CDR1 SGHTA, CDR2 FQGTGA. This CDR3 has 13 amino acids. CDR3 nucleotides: TGTGCCAGCAGCCCTATAAGCGGATTTGGCTACACCTTC. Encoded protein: CASSPISGFGYTF.

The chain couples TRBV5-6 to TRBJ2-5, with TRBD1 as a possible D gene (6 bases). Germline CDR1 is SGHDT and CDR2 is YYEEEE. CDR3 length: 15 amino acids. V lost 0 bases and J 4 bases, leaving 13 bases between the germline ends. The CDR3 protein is CASSLVDRRGETQYF. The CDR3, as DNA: TGTGCCAGCAGCTTGGTTGACAGGCGTGGAGAGACCCAGTACTTC.

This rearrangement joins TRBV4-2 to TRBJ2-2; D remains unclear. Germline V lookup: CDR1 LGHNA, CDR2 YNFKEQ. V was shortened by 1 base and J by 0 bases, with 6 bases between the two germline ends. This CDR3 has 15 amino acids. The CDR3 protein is CASSQAPSNTGELFF. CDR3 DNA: TGTGCCAGCAGCCAAGCCCCCTCGAACACCGGGGAGCTGTTTTTT.

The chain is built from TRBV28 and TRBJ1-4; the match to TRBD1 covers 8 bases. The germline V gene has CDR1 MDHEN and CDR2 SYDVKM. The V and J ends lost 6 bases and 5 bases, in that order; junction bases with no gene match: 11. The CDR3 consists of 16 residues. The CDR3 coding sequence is TGTGCCAGCAGATCCCTCACAGGGGGGGGAAATGAAAAACTGTTTTTT. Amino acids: CASRSLTGGGNEKLFF.

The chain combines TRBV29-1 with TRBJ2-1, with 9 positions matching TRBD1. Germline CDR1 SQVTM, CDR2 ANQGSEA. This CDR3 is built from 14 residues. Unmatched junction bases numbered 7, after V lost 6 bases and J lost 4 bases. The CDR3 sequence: CSVEDRGLYNEQFF. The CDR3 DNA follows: TGCAGCGTCGAGGACAGGGGCCTTTACAATGAGCAGTTCTTC.

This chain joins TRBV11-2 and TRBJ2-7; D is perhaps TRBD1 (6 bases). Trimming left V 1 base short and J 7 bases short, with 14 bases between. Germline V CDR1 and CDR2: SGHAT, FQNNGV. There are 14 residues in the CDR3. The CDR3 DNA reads TGTGCCAGCAGCTTAGGGCTTCAGGGGAAAGAGCAGTACTTC. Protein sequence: CASSLGLQGKEQYF.

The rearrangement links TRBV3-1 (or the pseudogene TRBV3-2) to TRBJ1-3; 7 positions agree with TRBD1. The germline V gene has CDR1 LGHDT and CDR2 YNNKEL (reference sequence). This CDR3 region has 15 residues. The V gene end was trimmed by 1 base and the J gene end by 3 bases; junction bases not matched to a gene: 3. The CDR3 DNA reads TGTGCCAGCAGCCAAGGACAGGGAGGTGGAAACACCATATATTTT. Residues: CASSQGQGGGNTIYF.

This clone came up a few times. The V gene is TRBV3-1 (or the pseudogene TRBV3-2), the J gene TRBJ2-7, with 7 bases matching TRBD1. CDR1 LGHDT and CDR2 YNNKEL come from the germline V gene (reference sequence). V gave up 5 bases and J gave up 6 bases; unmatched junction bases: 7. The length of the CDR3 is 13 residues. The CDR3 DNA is TGTGCCAGCAGCTTTACCAGGGGGTCCGAGCAGTACTTC. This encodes CASSFTRGSEQYF.

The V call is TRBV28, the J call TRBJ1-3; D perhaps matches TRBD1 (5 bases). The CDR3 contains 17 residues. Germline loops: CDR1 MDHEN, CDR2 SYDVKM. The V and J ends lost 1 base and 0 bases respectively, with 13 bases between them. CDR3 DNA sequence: TGTGCCAGCAGTTTATTAGCCGGGGGGGGCTCTGGAAACACCATATATTTT. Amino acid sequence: CASSLLAGGGSGNTIYF.

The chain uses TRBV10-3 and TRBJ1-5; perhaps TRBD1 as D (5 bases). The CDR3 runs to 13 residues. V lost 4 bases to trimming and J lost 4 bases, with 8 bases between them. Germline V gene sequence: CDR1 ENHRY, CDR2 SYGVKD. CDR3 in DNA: TGTGCCATCAGTGCCGGACAAAATCAGCCCCAGCATTTT. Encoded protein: CAISAGQNQPQHF.

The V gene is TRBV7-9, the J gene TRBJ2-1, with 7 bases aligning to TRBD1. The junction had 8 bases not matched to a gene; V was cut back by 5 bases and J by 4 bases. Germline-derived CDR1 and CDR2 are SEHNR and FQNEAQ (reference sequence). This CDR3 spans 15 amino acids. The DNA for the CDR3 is TGTGCCAGCAGCCAGGACAGGCAACTATACAATGAGCAGTTCTTC. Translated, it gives CASSQDRQLYNEQFF. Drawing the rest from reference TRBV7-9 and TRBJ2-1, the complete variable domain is DTGVSQNPRHKITKRGQNVTFRCDPISEHNRLYWYRQTLGQGPEFLTYFQNEAQLEKSRLLSDRFSAERPKGSFSTLEIQRTEQGDSAMYLCASSQDRQLYNEQFFGPGTRLTVL.

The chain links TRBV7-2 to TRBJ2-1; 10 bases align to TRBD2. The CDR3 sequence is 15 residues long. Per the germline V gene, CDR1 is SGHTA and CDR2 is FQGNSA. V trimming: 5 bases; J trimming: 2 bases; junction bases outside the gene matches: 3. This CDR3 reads CASSLTSGPYNEQFF. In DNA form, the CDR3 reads TGTGCCAGCAGCCTGACTAGCGGGCCCTACAATGAGCAGTTCTTC.

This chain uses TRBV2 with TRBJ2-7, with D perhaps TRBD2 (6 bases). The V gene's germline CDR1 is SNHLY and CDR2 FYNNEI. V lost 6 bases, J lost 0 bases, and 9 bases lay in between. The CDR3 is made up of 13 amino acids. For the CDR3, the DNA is TGTGCCAGCAGGGGGACTGGCTCCTACGAGCAGTACTTC. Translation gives CASRGTGSYEQYF.

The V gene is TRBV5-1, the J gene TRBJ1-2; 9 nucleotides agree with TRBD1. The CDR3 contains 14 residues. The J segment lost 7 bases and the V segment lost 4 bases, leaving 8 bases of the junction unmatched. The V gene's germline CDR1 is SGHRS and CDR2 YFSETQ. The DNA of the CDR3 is TGCGCCAGCAGCGAAACCGGGACAGGGTTTGGCTACACCTTC. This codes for CASSETGTGFGYTF.

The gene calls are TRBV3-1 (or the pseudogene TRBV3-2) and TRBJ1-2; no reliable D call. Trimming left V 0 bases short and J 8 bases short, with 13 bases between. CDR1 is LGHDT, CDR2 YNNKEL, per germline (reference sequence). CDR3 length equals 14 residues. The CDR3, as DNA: TGTGCCAGCAGCCAAGATCGGAGGGCTGAGGGCTACACCTTC. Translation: CASSQDRRAEGYTF.

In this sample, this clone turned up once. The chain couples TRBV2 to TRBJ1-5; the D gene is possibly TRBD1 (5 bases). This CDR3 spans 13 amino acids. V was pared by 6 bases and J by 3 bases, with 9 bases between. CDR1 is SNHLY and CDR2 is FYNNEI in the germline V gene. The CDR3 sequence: CASRQDLNQPQHF. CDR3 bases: TGTGCCAGCAGACAGGACCTCAATCAGCCCCAGCATTTT.

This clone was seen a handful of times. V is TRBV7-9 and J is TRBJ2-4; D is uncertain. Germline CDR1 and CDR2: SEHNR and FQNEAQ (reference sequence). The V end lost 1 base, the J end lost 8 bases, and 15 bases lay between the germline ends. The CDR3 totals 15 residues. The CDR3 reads CASSLGDTKVYIQYF. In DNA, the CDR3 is TGTGCCAGCAGCTTAGGAGACACCAAAGTGTACATTCAGTACTTC.

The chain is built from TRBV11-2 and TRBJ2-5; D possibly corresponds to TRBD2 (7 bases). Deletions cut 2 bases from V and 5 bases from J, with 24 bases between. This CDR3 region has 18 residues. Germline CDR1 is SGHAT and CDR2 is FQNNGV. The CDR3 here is CASSLFPQGGGANETQYF. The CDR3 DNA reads TGTGCCAGCAGCTTATTCCCCCAGGGAGGGGGGGCGAATGAGACCCAGTACTTC.

The CDR3 is CASSYSRAGNTIYF. The DNA for the CDR3 is TGTGCCAGCAGTTACAGCAGGGCTGGAAACACCATATATTTT. The chain recombines TRBV6-6 with TRBJ1-3, with a possible D match to TRBD1 (5 bases). The CDR3 has 14 residues. V was trimmed by 2 bases and J by 2 bases, leaving 7 bases between them. The germline gives CDR1 MNHNY, CDR2 SVGAGI (reference sequence).

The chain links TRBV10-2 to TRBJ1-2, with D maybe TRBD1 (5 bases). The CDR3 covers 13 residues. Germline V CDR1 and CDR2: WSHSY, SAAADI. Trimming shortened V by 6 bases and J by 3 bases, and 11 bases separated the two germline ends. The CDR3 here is CASRDQGDYGYTF. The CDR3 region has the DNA TGCGCCAGCAGGGATCAGGGTGACTATGGCTACACCTTC.

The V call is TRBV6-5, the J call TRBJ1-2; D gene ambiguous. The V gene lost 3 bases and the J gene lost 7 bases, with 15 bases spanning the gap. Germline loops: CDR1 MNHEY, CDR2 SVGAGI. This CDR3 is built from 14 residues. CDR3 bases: TGTGCCAGCAGTTATGAGGGCTCACGCTCTGGCTACACCTTC. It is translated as CASSYEGSRSGYTF.

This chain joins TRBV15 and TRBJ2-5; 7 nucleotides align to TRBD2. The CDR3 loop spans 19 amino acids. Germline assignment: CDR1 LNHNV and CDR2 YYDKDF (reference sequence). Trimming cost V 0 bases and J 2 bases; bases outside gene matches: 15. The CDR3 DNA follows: TGTGCCACCAGCAGAGACCCACCTTTATCTAGCGGCCTTCAAGAGACCCAGTACTTC. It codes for CATSRDPPLSSGLQETQYF.

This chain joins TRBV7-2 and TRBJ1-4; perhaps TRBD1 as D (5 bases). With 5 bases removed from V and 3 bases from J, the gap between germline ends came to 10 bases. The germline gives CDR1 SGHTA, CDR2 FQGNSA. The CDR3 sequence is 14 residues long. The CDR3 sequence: CASSLGGANEKLFF. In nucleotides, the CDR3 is TGTGCCAGCAGCCTCGGGGGAGCTAATGAAAAACTGTTTTTT.

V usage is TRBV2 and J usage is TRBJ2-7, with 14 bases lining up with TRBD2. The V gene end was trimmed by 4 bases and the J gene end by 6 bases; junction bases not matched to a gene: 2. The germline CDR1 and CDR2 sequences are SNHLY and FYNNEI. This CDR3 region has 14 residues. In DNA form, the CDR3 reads TGTGCCAGCAGTGGACTAGCGGGGGGGCTCGAGCAGTACTTC. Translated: CASSGLAGGLEQYF. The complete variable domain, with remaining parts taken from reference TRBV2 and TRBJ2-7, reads EPEVTQTPSHQVTQMGQEVILRCVPISNHLYFYWYRQILGQKVEFLVSFYNNEISEKSEIFDDQFSVERPDGSNFTLKIRSTKLEDSAMYFCASSGLAGGLEQYFGPGTRLTVT.

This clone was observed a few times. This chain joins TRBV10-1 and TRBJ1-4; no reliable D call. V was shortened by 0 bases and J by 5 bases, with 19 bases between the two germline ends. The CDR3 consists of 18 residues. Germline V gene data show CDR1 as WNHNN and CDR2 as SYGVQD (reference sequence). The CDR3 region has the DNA TGCGCCAGCAGTGAGTCGATAGTCGGTTCCCCCCAAAATGAAAAACTGTTTTTT. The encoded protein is CASSESIVGSPQNEKLFF.

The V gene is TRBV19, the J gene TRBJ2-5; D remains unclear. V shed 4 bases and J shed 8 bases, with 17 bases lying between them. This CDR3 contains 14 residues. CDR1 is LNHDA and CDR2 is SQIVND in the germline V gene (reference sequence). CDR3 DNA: TGTGCCAGTAGTAGCCAACGTGACAAGCCAACCCAGTACTTC. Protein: CASSSQRDKPTQYF.

CDR3 nucleotides: TGTGCCAGTAGTATTTTACAGTTTAATGAAAAACTGTTTTTT. Its translation: CASSILQFNEKLFF. This chain connects TRBV19 to TRBJ1-4; D is ambiguous. CDR3 length: 14 residues. Deletions cut 3 bases from V and 4 bases from J, with 9 bases between. CDR1 and CDR2 (germline): LNHDA, SQIVND (reference sequence).

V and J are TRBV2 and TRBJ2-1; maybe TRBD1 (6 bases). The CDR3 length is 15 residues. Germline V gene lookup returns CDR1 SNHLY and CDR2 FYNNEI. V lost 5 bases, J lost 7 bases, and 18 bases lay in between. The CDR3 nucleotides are TGTGCCAGCAGTCCGTCCGGGCCAAGGGGGAATGAGCAGTTCTTC. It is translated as CASSPSGPRGNEQFF.

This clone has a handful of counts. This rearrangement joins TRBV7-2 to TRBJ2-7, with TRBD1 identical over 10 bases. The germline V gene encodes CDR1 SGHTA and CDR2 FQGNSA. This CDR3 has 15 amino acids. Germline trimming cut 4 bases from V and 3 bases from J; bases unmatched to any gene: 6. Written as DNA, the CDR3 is TGTGCCAGCAGCTCTGAGGGACAGGGGCGCTACGAGCAGTACTTC. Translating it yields CASSSEGQGRYEQYF.

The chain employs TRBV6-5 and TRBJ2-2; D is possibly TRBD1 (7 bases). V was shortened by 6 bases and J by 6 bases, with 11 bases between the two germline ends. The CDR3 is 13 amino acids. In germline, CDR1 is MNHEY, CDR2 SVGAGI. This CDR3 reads CASREGASGELFF. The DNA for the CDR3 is TGTGCCAGCAGGGAGGGGGCGTCCGGGGAGCTGTTTTTT.